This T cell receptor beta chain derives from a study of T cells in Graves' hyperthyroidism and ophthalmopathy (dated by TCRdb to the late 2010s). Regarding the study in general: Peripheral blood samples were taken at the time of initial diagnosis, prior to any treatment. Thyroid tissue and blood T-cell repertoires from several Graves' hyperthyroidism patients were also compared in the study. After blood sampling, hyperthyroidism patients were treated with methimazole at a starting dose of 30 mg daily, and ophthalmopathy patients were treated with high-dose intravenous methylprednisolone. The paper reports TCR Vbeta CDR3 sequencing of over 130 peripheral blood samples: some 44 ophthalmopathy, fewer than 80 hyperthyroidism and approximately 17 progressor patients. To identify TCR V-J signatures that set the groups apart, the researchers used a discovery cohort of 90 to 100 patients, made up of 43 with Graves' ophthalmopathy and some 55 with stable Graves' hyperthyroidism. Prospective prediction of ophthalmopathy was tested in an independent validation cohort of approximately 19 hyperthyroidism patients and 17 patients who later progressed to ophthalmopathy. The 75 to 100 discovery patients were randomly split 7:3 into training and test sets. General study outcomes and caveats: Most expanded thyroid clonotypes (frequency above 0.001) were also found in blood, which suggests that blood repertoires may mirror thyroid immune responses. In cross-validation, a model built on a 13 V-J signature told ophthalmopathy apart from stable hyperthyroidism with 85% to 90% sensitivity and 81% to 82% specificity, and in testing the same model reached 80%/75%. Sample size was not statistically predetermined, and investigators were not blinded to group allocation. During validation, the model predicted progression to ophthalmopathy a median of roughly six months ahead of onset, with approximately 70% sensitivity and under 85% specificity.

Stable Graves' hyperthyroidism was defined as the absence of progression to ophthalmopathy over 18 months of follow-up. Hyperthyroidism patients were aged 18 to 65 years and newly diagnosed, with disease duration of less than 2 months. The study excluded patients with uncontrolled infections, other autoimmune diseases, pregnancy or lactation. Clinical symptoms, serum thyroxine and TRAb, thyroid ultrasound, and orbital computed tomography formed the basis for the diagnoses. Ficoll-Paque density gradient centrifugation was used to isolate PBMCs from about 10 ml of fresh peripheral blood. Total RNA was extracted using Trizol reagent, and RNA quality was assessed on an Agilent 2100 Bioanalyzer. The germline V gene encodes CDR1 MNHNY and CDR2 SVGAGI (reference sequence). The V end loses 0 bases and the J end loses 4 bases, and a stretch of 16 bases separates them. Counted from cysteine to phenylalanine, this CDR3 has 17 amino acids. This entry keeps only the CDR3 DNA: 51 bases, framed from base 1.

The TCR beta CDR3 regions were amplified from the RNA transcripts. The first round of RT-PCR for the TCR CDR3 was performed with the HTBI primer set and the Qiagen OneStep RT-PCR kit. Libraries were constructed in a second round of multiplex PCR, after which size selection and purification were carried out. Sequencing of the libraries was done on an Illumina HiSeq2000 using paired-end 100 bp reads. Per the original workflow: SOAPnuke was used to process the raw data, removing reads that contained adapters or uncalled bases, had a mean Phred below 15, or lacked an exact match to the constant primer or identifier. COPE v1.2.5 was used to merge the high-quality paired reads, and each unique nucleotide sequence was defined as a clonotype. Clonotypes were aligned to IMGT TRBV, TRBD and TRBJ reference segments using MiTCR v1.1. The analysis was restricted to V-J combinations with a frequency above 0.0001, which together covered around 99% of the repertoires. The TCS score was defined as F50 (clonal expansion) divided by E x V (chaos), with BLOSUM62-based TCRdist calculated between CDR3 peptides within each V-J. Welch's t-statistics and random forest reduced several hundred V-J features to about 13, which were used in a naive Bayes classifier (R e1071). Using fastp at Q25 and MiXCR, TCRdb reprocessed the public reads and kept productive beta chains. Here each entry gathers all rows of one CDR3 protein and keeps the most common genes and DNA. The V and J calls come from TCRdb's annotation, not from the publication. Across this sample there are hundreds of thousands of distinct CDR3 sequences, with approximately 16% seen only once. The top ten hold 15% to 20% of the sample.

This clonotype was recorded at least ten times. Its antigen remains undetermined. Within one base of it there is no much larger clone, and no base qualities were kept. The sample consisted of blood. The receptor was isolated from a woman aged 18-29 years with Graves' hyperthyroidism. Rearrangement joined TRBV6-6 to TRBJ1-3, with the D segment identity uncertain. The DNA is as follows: TGTGCCAGCAGTTACTCGAGCTCCGATTACAGAGGAAACACCATATATTTT. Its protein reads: CASSYSSSDYRGNTIYF.